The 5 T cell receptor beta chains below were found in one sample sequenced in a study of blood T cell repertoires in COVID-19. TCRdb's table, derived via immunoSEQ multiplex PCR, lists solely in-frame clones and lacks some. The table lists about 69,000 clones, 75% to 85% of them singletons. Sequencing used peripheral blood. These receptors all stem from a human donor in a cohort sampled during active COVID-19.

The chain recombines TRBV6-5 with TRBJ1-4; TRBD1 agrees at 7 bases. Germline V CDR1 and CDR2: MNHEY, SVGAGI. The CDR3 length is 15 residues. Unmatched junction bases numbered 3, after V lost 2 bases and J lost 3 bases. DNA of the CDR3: TGTGCCAGCAGTTACACCGGGACAGCTAATGAAAAACTGTTTTTT. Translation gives CASSYTGTANEKLFF.

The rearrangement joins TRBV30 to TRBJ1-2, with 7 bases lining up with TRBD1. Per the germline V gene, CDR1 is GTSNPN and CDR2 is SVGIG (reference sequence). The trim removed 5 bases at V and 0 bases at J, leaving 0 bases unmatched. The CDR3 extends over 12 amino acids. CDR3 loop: CAWGTANYGYTF. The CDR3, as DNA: TGTGCCTGGGGGACAGCTAACTATGGCTACACCTTC.

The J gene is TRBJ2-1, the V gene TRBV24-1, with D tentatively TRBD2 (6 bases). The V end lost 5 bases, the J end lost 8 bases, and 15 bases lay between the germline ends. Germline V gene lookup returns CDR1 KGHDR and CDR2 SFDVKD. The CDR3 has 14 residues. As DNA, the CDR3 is TGTGCCACCAGTGTCGGGACTGCGAGGGATGAGCAGTTCTTC. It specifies CATSVGTARDEQFF.

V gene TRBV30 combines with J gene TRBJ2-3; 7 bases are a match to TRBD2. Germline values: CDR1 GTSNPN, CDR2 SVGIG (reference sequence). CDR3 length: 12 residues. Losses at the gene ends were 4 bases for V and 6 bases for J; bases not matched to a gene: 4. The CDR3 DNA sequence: TGTGCCTGGAATCCCGGGGGGGATACGCAGTATTTT. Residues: CAWNPGGDTQYF.

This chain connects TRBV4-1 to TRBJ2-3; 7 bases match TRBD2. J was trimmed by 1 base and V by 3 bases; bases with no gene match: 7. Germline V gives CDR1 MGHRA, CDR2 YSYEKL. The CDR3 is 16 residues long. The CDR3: CASSHLPLAGTDTQYF. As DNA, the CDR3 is TGCGCCAGCAGCCATCTTCCCCTAGCGGGCACAGATACGCAGTATTTT.